The rows below give T cell receptor beta chains drawn from one sample of a study of T-cell reconstitution after alpha-beta-depleted transplantation in children. TCRdb reprocessed the PCR reads via MiXCR and lists one record per CDR3 protein. The repertoire holds just over 70,000 distinct CDR3 sequences, with 6% to 8.5% as singletons. The material sequenced was PBMCs from the stem cell graft donor, taken from the stem cell graft. The receptors derive from a human donor who donated a stem cell graft to a child with acute lymphoblastic leukemia. CDR3s include the opening cysteine and the closing phenylalanine or tryptophan. D genes are given only for firm matches. Size tells how often a clone was seen (once, few, many) or the class of an expanded clone, and some rows leave it out.

clone size: many
V gene: TRBV6-5
D gene: TRBD1
CDR3 protein: CAKGARDTQYF

clone size: few
V gene: TRBV24-1
D gene: NA
CDR3 protein: CATSDSGQTYEQYF

clone size: NA
V gene: TRBV28
D gene: TRBD1
CDR3 protein: CASSRADRGWEKLFF

clone size: few
V gene: TRBV6-1
D gene: TRBD2
CDR3 protein: CASSPGMTSGFRDTQYF

clone size: few
V gene: TRBV11-1
D gene: TRBD1
CDR3 protein: CASSPTGARNSPLHF

clone size: many
V gene: TRBV12-3/TRBV12-4
D gene: NA
CDR3 protein: CASSSRRYTGELFF

clone size: many
V gene: TRBV27
D gene: NA
CDR3 protein: CASLSYEQYF

clone size: many
V gene: TRBV9
D gene: TRBD2
CDR3 protein: CASSPFGRGTYEQYF

clone size: NA
V gene: TRBV4-1
D gene: NA
CDR3 protein: CASSSSRQETQYF

clone size: few
V gene: TRBV5-1
D gene: TRBD1
CDR3 protein: CASSRSTGVRTEAFF

clone size: many
V gene: TRBV6-5
D gene: TRBD1
CDR3 protein: CASSQIPGQGRTEAFF

clone size: many
V gene: TRBV7-2
D gene: NA
CDR3 protein: CASSLVSGAHNQPQHF

clone size: NA
V gene: TRBV4-2
D gene: NA
CDR3 protein: CASSQDPGLGNEKLFF

clone size: NA
V gene: TRBV12-3/TRBV12-4
D gene: TRBD1
CDR3 protein: CAICLPTAGGADKDKTQYF

clone size: NA
V gene: TRBV7-2
D gene: NA
CDR3 protein: CASSSKGGYNEQFF

clone size: NA
V gene: TRBV13
D gene: NA
CDR3 protein: CAFSFTMGGTPSPGNTIYF

clone size: many
V gene: TRBV12-3/TRBV12-4
D gene: NA
CDR3 protein: CASSPSSRNEQFF

clone size: few
V gene: TRBV2
D gene: NA
CDR3 protein: CASSVGRNTGELFF

clone size: many
V gene: TRBV7-9
D gene: TRBD1
CDR3 protein: CASSLAGGAEAFF

clone size: many
V gene: TRBV11-3
D gene: TRBD2
CDR3 protein: CASSLTSRRLAGHNEQFF

clone size: few
V gene: TRBV29-1
D gene: NA
CDR3 protein: CSVESSVDEQFF

clone size: many
V gene: TRBV20-1
D gene: NA
CDR3 protein: CSARPLGADTQYF

clone size: many
V gene: TRBV28
D gene: NA
CDR3 protein: CASSPFGQQFF

clone size: many
V gene: TRBV15
D gene: NA
CDR3 protein: CATSRDTLRSYNEQFF

clone size: many
V gene: TRBV4-2
D gene: TRBD1
CDR3 protein: CASSQGQGQGNQPQHF

clone size: NA
V gene: TRBV7-8
D gene: NA
CDR3 protein: CASSPGRLSNQPQHF

clone size: many
V gene: TRBV28
D gene: NA
CDR3 protein: CASSFPSLETQYF

clone size: many
V gene: TRBV9
D gene: TRBD1
CDR3 protein: CASTLGDREGETQYF

clone size: many
V gene: TRBV7-9
D gene: TRBD1
CDR3 protein: CASSLTGVTEAFF

clone size: NA
V gene: TRBV29-1
D gene: NA
CDR3 protein: CSVTPLTEAFF

clone size: many
V gene: TRBV20-1
D gene: NA
CDR3 protein: CSATLGSGAQETQYF

clone size: NA
V gene: TRBV29-1
D gene: TRBD1
CDR3 protein: CSVERDRGLGGETQYF

clone size: NA
V gene: TRBV20-1
D gene: NA
CDR3 protein: CSARVRETYEQYF

clone size: NA
V gene: TRBV6-4
D gene: NA
CDR3 protein: CASSDGGSYNEQFF

clone size: many
V gene: TRBV5-1
D gene: TRBD2
CDR3 protein: CASSRLAGAYEQYF

clone size: many
V gene: TRBV12-3/TRBV12-4
D gene: NA
CDR3 protein: CASTPTGRSANTQYF

clone size: many
V gene: TRBV5-1
D gene: NA
CDR3 protein: CASSRSGGYEQYF

clone size: few
V gene: TRBV19
D gene: TRBD2
CDR3 protein: CASSIKTSGSVETQYF

clone size: many
V gene: TRBV5-1
D gene: TRBD2
CDR3 protein: CASSLALGFGSSGSPTDTQYF

clone size: NA
V gene: TRBV7-8
D gene: TRBD2
CDR3 protein: CASSATSGGVTKNIQYF

clone size: few
V gene: TRBV27
D gene: TRBD1
CDR3 protein: CASSLPGQGYSNQPQHF

clone size: many
V gene: TRBV27
D gene: NA
CDR3 protein: CASSAPGTMTYEQYF